The 16 T cell receptor beta chains listed next were all sequenced from one sample in a study of blood T cell repertoires in COVID-19. Profiled with immunoSEQ multiplex PCR; TCRdb holds only in-frame clones, not every one. The table shows about 180,000 clones, with 75% to 90% occurring only once. The sequenced sample consisted of peripheral blood. The receptors were gathered from a human donor with active or convalescent COVID-19. The donor label of this sample is uncertain.

The rearrangement links TRBV30 to TRBJ2-7, with TRBD2 matching over 7 bases. CDR1 is GTSNPN, CDR2 SVGIG, per germline (reference sequence). This CDR3 is 14 amino acids long. V lost 4 bases and J lost 1; bases outside the gene matches: 7. CDR3 residues: CAWIPPGGSYEQYF. The DNA of the CDR3 is TGTGCCTGGATCCCACCGGGGGGATCCTACGAGCAGTACTTC.

V is TRBV30 and J is TRBJ2-7, with TRBD2 as a possible D gene (6 bases). V lost 3 bases and J 6 bases, leaving 9 bases between the germline ends. The CDR3 spans 11 residues. The germline CDR1 and CDR2 sequences are GTSNPN and SVGIG (reference sequence). CDR3 sequence reads: CAWRLSGEQYF. DNA of the CDR3: TGTGCCTGGAGGCTTAGCGGCGAGCAGTACTTC.

The rearrangement links TRBV18 to TRBJ1-2; D not resolved. The CDR3 sequence is 13 residues long. The germline V gene has CDR1 KGHSH and CDR2 LQKENI. The germline V and J ends were trimmed by 2 bases and 8 bases, with 12 bases remaining between them. The CDR3 nucleotides are TGTGCCAGCTCACCATTGGAGGGTTTGGGCTACACCTTC. It encodes CASSPLEGLGYTF.

The chain combines TRBV2 with TRBJ1-5; 8 bases match TRBD1. CDR3 size: 15 residues. The V segment lost 5 bases and the J segment 0 bases; nucleotides outside the gene matches: 3. Per germline, CDR1 SNHLY and CDR2 FYNNEI. The CDR3, as DNA: TGTGCCAGCAGTCGGGACAGGTATAGCAATCAGCCCCAGCATTTT. Translation gives CASSRDRYSNQPQHF. The variable domain in full, with the rest retrieved from reference TRBV2 and TRBJ1-5, is EPEVTQTPSHQVTQMGQEVILRCVPISNHLYFYWYRQILGQKVEFLVSFYNNEISEKSEIFDDQFSVERPDGSNFTLKIRSTKLEDSAMYFCASSRDRYSNQPQHFGDGTRLSIL.

The chain employs TRBV6-5 and TRBJ1-4; 7 bases are shared with TRBD1. Per the germline V gene, CDR1 is MNHEY and CDR2 is SVGAGI. The CDR3 totals 15 residues. V lost 0 bases, J lost 8 bases, and 6 bases stayed unmatched. CDR3 amino acids: CASSYSSQGVEKLFF. CDR3 sequence (DNA): TGTGCCAGCAGTTACTCGAGTCAGGGGGTCGAAAAACTGTTTTTT.

The V and J genes are TRBV2 and TRBJ1-4; the match to TRBD1 covers 7 bases. The CDR3 totals 14 residues. The V gene's germline CDR1 is SNHLY and CDR2 FYNNEI. V shed 6 bases and J 7 bases; nucleotides not matched to a gene: 8. DNA for the CDR3: TGTGCCAGCAGGGAGACAGGGCGTGCTGAAAAACTGTTTTTT. Translation: CASRETGRAEKLFF.

The chain has TRBV2 and TRBJ2-7; 8 bases align to TRBD1. Germline V gene lookup returns CDR1 SNHLY and CDR2 FYNNEI. V lost 7 bases and J lost 7; bases outside the gene matches: 9. This CDR3 has 13 amino acids. CDR3 nucleotide sequence: TGTGCCAGCACCCCGGACAGGGTACAAGAGCAGTACTTC. Translation: CASTPDRVQEQYF.

This clone has just one count. Other DNA sequences within the sample encode an identical CDR3. The chain joins TRBV29-1 to TRBJ2-3, with D unresolved. Deletions cut 2 bases from V and 3 bases from J, with 9 bases between. The CDR3 extends over 13 amino acids. Germline values: CDR1 SQVTM, CDR2 ANQGSEA. The CDR3 here is CSVERGSTDTQYF. DNA of the CDR3: TGCAGCGTTGAACGAGGATCTACAGATACGCAGTATTTT.

The gene calls are TRBV5-3 and TRBJ2-1; D perhaps matches TRBD1 (7 bases). TRBV5-3 is an ORF, with its function uncertain. The CDR3 totals 19 residues. Deletions cut 4 bases from V and 3 bases from J, with 26 bases between. The CDR3 DNA reads TGTGCCAGAAGCGCGGAGGAGGGAGAGGGGGCGTCGATCTACAATGAGCAGTTCTTC. Translated: CARSAEEGEGASIYNEQFF.

V gene TRBV15 combines with J gene TRBJ1-1; TRBD1 aligns across 9 bases. Germline V gives CDR1 LNHNV, CDR2 YYDKDF (reference sequence). V lost 6 bases and J lost 3; bases outside the gene matches: 5. The CDR3 contains 14 residues. CDR3 sequence: CATRKQGADTEAFF. CDR3 sequence (DNA): TGTGCCACCAGAAAACAGGGGGCGGACACTGAAGCTTTCTTT.

This sequence joins TRBV5-1 and TRBJ2-1, with 7 bases that match TRBD1. The CDR3 consists of 16 residues. The V gene's germline CDR1 is SGHRS and CDR2 YFSETQ. Losses at the gene ends were 0 bases for V and 6 bases for J; bases not matched to a gene: 9. CDR3 region: CASSLGTGVRSNEQFF. CDR3 bases: TGCGCCAGCAGCTTGGGAACAGGGGTTAGGAGCAATGAGCAGTTCTTC.

The chain carries TRBV4-3 and TRBJ2-7; perhaps TRBD1 as D (6 bases). Trimming shortened V by 3 bases and J by 6 bases, and 18 bases separated the two germline ends. Germline CDR1 and CDR2: LGHNA and YSLEER. The CDR3 contains 15 residues. The chain's CDR3 is CASSQPGTSPAEQYF. CDR3 DNA sequence: TGCGCCAGCAGCCAGCCCGGGACATCGCCTGCCGAGCAGTACTTC.

The J gene is TRBJ2-7, the V gene TRBV10-3, with 11 bases lining up with TRBD2. J lost 8 bases, V lost 3 bases, and 18 bases had no gene match. Germline CDR1 ENHRY, CDR2 SYGVKD. CDR3 length equals 18 residues. As DNA, the CDR3 is TGTGCCATCAGTGATCAGCCCCCAGGGACTAGCGGCCTTCCCCAGCAGTACTTC. Residues: CAISDQPPGTSGLPQQYF.

J is TRBJ1-1 and V is TRBV28; 10 bases match TRBD1. The length of the CDR3 is 15 residues. The germline CDR1 and CDR2 sequences are MDHEN and SYDVKM. With 4 bases clipped from V and 6 bases from J, the junction kept 8 bases outside the gene matches. The CDR3 bases are TGTGCCAGCAGTTCGACAGGGGGCGCAAATTCTGAAGCTTTCTTT. This gives the protein CASSSTGGANSEAFF.

This chain uses TRBV9 with TRBJ2-1; weak D call: TRBD1 (5 bases). V shed 0 bases and J shed 0 bases, with 16 bases lying between them. CDR3 size: 18 residues. Germline CDR1 reads SGDLS; CDR2 reads YYNGEE. The CDR3, as DNA: TGTGCCAGCAGCGTAGGAGCCTTGGGGCGGAGCTCCTACAATGAGCAGTTCTTC. Amino acids: CASSVGALGRSSYNEQFF.

The rearrangement uses TRBV28 and TRBJ1-3; D might be TRBD1 (6 bases). Trimming removed 6 bases at V and 2 bases at J, with 11 bases between. The CDR3 extends over 14 amino acids. CDR1 MDHEN and CDR2 SYDVKM come from the germline V gene. In DNA, the CDR3 is TGTGCCAGCAGGGACAGTGGGACTGGAAACACCATATATTTT. This sequence encodes CASRDSGTGNTIYF.